The 26 T cell receptor beta chains given below trace back to one sample, sequenced in a study. Only in-frame clones appear in the TCRdb table, and some are missing; sequencing was by immunoSEQ multiplex PCR. The table lists tens of thousands of clones, roughly 93% of them singletons, with less than 4.5% in the top ten. The sequenced sample consisted of PBMCs. The receptors shown here come from a man aged 35-49 years with rheumatoid arthritis.

This chain links TRBV6-6 with TRBJ1-1; 7 bases line up with TRBD1. CDR3 length: 15 amino acids. V shed 10 bases and J 6 bases; nucleotides not matched to a gene: 17. Germline lookup yields CDR1 MNHNY and CDR2 SVGAGI (reference sequence). The CDR3 DNA follows: TGTGCCATCCTATCCCTGGGTCAGGGGGTCGCTGAAGCTTTCTTT. This sequence encodes CAILSLGQGVAEAFF.

The chain employs TRBV6-1 and TRBJ2-5; D remains unclear. Trimming stripped 2 bases from V and 1 base from J, with 11 bases between. From germline, CDR1 is MNHNS and CDR2 SASEGT. CDR3 length equals 15 residues. Here the CDR3 DNA reads TGTGCCAGCAGTGAATCGCTTGCGGTCCAAGAGACCCAGTACTTC. This encodes CASSESLAVQETQYF.

V gene TRBV6-6 combines with J gene TRBJ2-7; 7 positions agree with TRBD2. The CDR3 totals 15 residues. The germline V gene encodes CDR1 MNHNY and CDR2 SVGAGI (reference sequence). With 5 bases clipped from V and 2 bases from J, the junction kept 9 bases outside the gene matches. The CDR3 nucleotides are TGTGCCAGCAGTCATCCTAGCGGAACTACCTACGAGCAGTACTTC. This translates into CASSHPSGTTYEQYF.

The chain has TRBV3-1 (or the pseudogene TRBV3-2) and TRBJ2-1, with TRBD2 matching over 11 bases. V dropped 0 bases and J dropped 0; count of bases not matched to a gene: 4. From germline, CDR1 is LGHDT and CDR2 YNNKEL (reference sequence). The CDR3 spans 18 residues. The CDR3 DNA sequence: TGTGCCAGCAGCCAAGATTGGACTAGCGGGTACTCCTACAATGAGCAGTTCTTC. Protein: CASSQDWTSGYSYNEQFF.

The chain couples TRBV6-1 to TRBJ1-2; weak D call: TRBD1 (6 bases). This CDR3 contains 16 residues. Germline V gene lookup returns CDR1 MNHNS and CDR2 SASEGT. Trimming took off 0 bases at V and 7 bases at J, with 18 bases between the two ends. The DNA of the CDR3 is TGTGCCAGCAGTGAAGCGACAGGCGCCTCTTGGGGTGGCTACACCTTC. Protein product: CASSEATGASWGGYTF.

V usage is TRBV3-1 (or the pseudogene TRBV3-2) and J usage is TRBJ2-7; 7 bases align to TRBD2. With V trimmed by 4 bases and J by 2 bases, 5 bases remained unmatched. The CDR3 has 14 amino acids. The germline gives CDR1 LGHDT, CDR2 YNNKEL (reference sequence). CDR3 region: CASSRGRGPYEQYF. CDR3 in DNA: TGTGCCAGCAGCCGGGGGAGGGGACCCTACGAGCAGTACTTC.

This clone showed up just once. The V and J genes are TRBV27 and TRBJ1-4; perhaps TRBD1 as D (6 bases). The V end lost 4 bases, the J end lost 3 bases, and 12 bases lay between the germline ends. CDR1 is MNHEY, CDR2 SMNVEV, per germline (reference sequence). The CDR3 is made up of 15 amino acids. The CDR3, as DNA: TGTGCCAGCAGTTACCTCGGGACACCTAATGAAAAACTGTTTTTT. Amino acids: CASSYLGTPNEKLFF.

V and J are TRBV19 and TRBJ2-2, with D unclear. Deletions cut 4 bases from V and 3 bases from J, with 9 bases between. Germline lookup yields CDR1 LNHDA and CDR2 SQIVND (reference sequence). The CDR3 length is 14 residues. The CDR3 coding sequence is TGTGCCAGTAGTACCGGGCCTTACACCGGGGAGCTGTTTTTT. This sequence encodes CASSTGPYTGELFF.

This clone was observed once. The J gene is TRBJ1-6, the V gene TRBV7-9, with D unclear. The CDR3 is 13 amino acids. The V end lost 0 bases, the J end lost 17 bases, and 14 bases lay between the germline ends. Germline V gene lookup returns CDR1 SEHNR and CDR2 FQNEAQ (reference sequence). CDR3 nucleotides: TGTGCCAGCAGCTTAGCTACGGCCAGCCATTTCCACTTT. Translating it yields CASSLATASHFHF.

V gene TRBV15 combines with J gene TRBJ2-2, with D unresolved. This CDR3 comprises 13 residues. Germline V gives CDR1 LNHNV, CDR2 YYDKDF (reference sequence). V shed 1 base and J shed 5 bases, with 5 bases lying between them. CDR3 loop: CATSRGGTGELFF. CDR3 nucleotides: TGTGCCACCAGCAGAGGTGGTACCGGGGAGCTGTTTTTT.

The J gene is TRBJ1-5, the V gene TRBV2; D remains unclear. The germline CDR1 and CDR2 sequences are SNHLY and FYNNEI. Trimming stripped 4 bases from V and 2 bases from J, with 12 bases between. This CDR3 is built from 15 residues. CDR3 in DNA: TGTGCCAGCAGTGGGTACTCAAGCGGCAATCAGCCCCAGCATTTT. It encodes CASSGYSSGNQPQHF.

The chain links TRBV5-6 to TRBJ2-1, with 7 bases identical to TRBD1. The CDR3 contains 18 residues. V trimming: 0 bases; J trimming: 0 bases; junction bases outside the gene matches: 9. Germline V gene lookup returns CDR1 SGHDT and CDR2 YYEEEE. CDR3 sequence reads: CASSLGARQGFSYNEQFF. DNA of the CDR3: TGTGCCAGCAGCTTGGGCGCTCGACAGGGATTCTCCTACAATGAGCAGTTCTTC.

The V gene is TRBV6-4, the J gene TRBJ1-1; D uncertain. The CDR3 covers 14 residues. Germline assignment: CDR1 MRHNA and CDR2 SNTAGT. Trimming removed 6 bases from V and 1 base from J, with 12 bases in between. CDR3 protein: CASSPSFANTEAFF. The DNA for the CDR3 is TGTGCCAGCAGCCCAAGTTTTGCGAACACTGAAGCTTTCTTT.

The chain couples TRBV11-2 to TRBJ2-5, with a weak D call TRBD2 (7 bases). CDR1 is SGHAT, CDR2 FQNNGV, per germline. The CDR3 is 16 amino acids. The ends were cut back, 0 bases at V and 5 bases at J, with 16 bases in the middle. The CDR3 is CASSLDLRGAAETQYF. Written as DNA, the CDR3 is TGTGCCAGCAGCTTAGATCTTCGGGGGGCCGCGGAGACCCAGTACTTC.

The chain recombines TRBV27 with TRBJ2-2; D unresolved. Trimming removed 2 bases from V and 7 bases from J, with 8 bases in between. The V gene's germline CDR1 is MNHEY and CDR2 SMNVEV (reference sequence). This CDR3 is 13 amino acids long. The CDR3 DNA reads as TGTGCCAGCAGTTTAAAGTTCTTCGGGGAGCTGTTTTTT. This codes for CASSLKFFGELFF.

This CDR3 is CSVVLGWGTEAFF. The CDR3 nucleotides read TGCAGCGTAGTCTTGGGTTGGGGCACTGAAGCTTTCTTT. The chain carries TRBV29-1 and TRBJ1-1; no clear D gene. Germline CDR1 reads SQVTM; CDR2 reads ANQGSEA. Trimming took off 6 bases at V and 4 bases at J, with 15 bases between the two ends. The CDR3 consists of 13 residues. Full variable domain (remainder filled in from reference TRBV29-1 and TRBJ1-1): SAVISQKPSRDICQRGTSLTIQCQVDSQVTMMFWYRQQPGQSLTLIATANQGSEATYESGFVIDKFPISRPNLTFSTLTVSNMSPEDSSIYLCSVVLGWGTEAFFGQGTRLTVV.

The chain has TRBV5-6 and TRBJ1-2; 11 nucleotides agree with TRBD1. Per the germline V gene, CDR1 is SGHDT and CDR2 is YYEEEE. There are 15 residues in the CDR3. The J segment lost 4 bases and the V segment lost 1 base, leaving 3 bases of the junction unmatched. The CDR3 nucleotides are TGTGCCAGCAGCTTGCCGGGACAGGGGGTCTATGGCTACACCTTC. It is translated as CASSLPGQGVYGYTF.

The chain couples TRBV14 to TRBJ2-3; the D gene could be TRBD1 or TRBD2 (5 bases each). This CDR3 spans 17 amino acids. The V end lost 4 bases, the J end lost 1 base, and 18 bases lay between the germline ends. The germline CDR1 and CDR2 sequences are SGHDN and FVKESK. The CDR3 DNA reads as TGTGCCAGCAGCCCCTCAATCGGGGACCCGCGCACAGATACGCAGTATTTT. Translating gives CASSPSIGDPRTDTQYF.

The gene calls are TRBV24-1 and TRBJ2-7; D uncertain. CDR3 length equals 11 residues. CDR1 and CDR2 (germline): KGHDR, SFDVKD. Trimming stripped 9 bases from V and 2 bases from J, with 7 bases between. Here the CDR3 reads CATASPYEQYF. Here the CDR3 DNA reads TGTGCCACCGCTTCCCCCTACGAGCAGTACTTC.

The rearrangement links TRBV18 to TRBJ1-5, with D hard to call. CDR1 and CDR2 (germline): KGHSH, LQKENI. Trimming removed 2 bases at V and 4 bases at J, with 3 bases between. The CDR3 spans 12 residues. CDR3 residues: CASSPGNQPQHF. The CDR3 DNA reads TGTGCCAGCTCACCAGGGAATCAGCCCCAGCATTTT.

CDR3: CAWTLQGGGETQYF. CDR3 nucleotide sequence: TGTGCCTGGACATTACAGGGTGGAGGAGAGACCCAGTACTTC. The chain combines TRBV30 with TRBJ2-5, with D tentatively TRBD1 (6 bases). This CDR3 is built from 14 residues. V dropped 4 bases and J dropped 4 bases, with 16 bases sitting between them. The V gene's germline CDR1 is GTSNPN and CDR2 SVGIG (reference sequence).

V and J are TRBV11-3 and TRBJ2-3; D gene uncertain. Germline V lookup: CDR1 SGHNT, CDR2 YENEEA. The CDR3 consists of 16 residues. V was shortened by 1 base and J by 2 bases, with 13 bases between the two germline ends. The CDR3 DNA is TGTGCCAGCAGCTTAGGTGTTTCGGCTCCCACAGATACGCAGTATTTT. Amino acids: CASSLGVSAPTDTQYF.

This clone was detected only once. V and J are TRBV20-1 and TRBJ2-7, with TRBD1 matching over 7 bases. Trimming at V came to 5 bases and at J to 2 bases, leaving 0 bases not matched to a gene. The CDR3 consists of 11 residues. Germline V CDR1 and CDR2: DFQATT, SNEGSKA (reference sequence). CDR3 nucleotide sequence: TGCAGTGCTCAGGGGGCCTACGAGCAGTACTTC. This sequence encodes CSAQGAYEQYF.

This clone was counted once. The rearrangement uses TRBV20-1 and TRBJ2-6, with D hard to call. This CDR3 spans 16 amino acids. V shed 3 bases and J shed 0 bases, with 12 bases lying between them. CDR1 is DFQATT and CDR2 is SNEGSKA in the germline V gene (reference sequence). In DNA form, the CDR3 reads TGCAGTGCTAGTAAGACGGACCACTCTGGGGCCAACGTCCTGACTTTC. Translation: CSASKTDHSGANVLTF.

The CDR3 region is CASSKVSSYNEQFF. In DNA form, the CDR3 reads TGTGCCAGCAGCAAAGTGAGCTCCTACAATGAGCAGTTCTTC. V is TRBV21-1 and J is TRBJ2-1; the table gives TRBD2 as D, unverified against the DNA. TRBV21-1 is classified as a pseudogene. The CDR3 spans 14 residues.

This rearrangement joins TRBV4-2 to TRBJ2-3, with a possible D match to TRBD2 (6 bases). V was trimmed by 0 bases and J by 10 bases, leaving 14 bases between them. CDR1 is LGHNA, CDR2 YNFKEQ, per germline. The CDR3 contains 14 residues. The CDR3 DNA follows: TGTGCCAGCAGCCAAGAAGATAGTGGGACTGCGCAGTATTTT. As protein: CASSQEDSGTAQYF.